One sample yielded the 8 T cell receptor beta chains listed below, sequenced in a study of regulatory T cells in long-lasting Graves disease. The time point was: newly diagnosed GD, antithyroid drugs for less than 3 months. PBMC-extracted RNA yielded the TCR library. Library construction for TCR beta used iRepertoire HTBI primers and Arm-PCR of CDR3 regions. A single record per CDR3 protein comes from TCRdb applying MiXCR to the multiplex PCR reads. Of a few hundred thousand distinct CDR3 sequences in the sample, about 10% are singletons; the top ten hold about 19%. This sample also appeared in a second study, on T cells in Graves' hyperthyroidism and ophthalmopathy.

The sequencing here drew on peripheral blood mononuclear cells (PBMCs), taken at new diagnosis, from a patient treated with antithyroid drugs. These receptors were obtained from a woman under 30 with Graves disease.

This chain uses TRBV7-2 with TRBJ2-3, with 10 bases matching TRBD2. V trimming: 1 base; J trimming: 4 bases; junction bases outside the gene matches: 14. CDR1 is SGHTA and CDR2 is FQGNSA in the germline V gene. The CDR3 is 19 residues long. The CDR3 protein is CASSLVGLASSGRPDTQYF. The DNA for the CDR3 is TGTGCCAGCAGCTTAGTGGGACTAGCGTCCTCGGGGAGGCCAGATACGCAGTATTTT. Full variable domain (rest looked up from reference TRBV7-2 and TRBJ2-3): GAGVSQSPSNKVTEKGKDVELRCDPISGHTALYWYRQSLGQGLEFLIYFQGNSAPDKSGLPSDRFSAERTGGSVSTLTIQRTQQEDSAVYLCASSLVGLASSGRPDTQYFGPGTRLTVL.

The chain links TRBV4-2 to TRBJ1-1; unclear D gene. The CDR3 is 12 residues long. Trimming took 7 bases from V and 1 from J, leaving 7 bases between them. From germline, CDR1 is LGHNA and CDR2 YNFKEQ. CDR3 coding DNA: TGTGCCAGCATGCGGGCGAACACTGAAGCTTTCTTT. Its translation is CASMRANTEAFF.

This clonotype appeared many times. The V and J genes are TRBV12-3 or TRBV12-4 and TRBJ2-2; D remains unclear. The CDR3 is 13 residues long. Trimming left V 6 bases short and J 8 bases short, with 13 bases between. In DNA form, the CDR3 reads TGTGCCAGCAGCCGATTAAATGGGGGGGAGCTGTTTTTT. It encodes CASSRLNGGELFF.

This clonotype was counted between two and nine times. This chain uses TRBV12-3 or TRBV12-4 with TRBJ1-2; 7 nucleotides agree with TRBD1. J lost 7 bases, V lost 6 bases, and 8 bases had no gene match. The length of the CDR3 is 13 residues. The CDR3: CASRPDRESGYTF. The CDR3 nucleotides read TGTGCCAGCAGACCCGACAGGGAGAGTGGCTACACCTTC.

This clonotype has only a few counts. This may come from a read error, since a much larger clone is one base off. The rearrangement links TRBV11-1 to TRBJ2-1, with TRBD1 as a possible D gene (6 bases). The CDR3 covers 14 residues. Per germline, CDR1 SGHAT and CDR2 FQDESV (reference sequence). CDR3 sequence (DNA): TGTGCCGGCAGCCTAACAGGGTCTGGAAATGAGCAGTTCTTC. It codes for CAGSLTGSGNEQFF.

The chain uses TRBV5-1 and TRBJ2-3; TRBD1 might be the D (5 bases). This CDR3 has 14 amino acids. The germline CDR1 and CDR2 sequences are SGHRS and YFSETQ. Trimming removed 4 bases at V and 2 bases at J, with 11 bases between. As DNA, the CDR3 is TGCGCCAGCAGCCCTGAGACAGACACAGATACGCAGTATTTT. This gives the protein CASSPETDTDTQYF.

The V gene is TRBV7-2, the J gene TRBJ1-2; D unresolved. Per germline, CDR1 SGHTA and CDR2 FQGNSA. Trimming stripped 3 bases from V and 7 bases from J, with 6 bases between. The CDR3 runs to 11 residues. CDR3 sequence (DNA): TGTGCCAGCAGCTTTGCATTTGGCTACACCTTC. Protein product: CASSFAFGYTF.

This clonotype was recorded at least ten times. The CDR3 sequence is CASSLAGDIGTEAFF. The CDR3 DNA reads TGTGCCAGCAGCTTAGCGGGGGATATCGGCACTGAAGCTTTCTTT. V is TRBV7-8 and J is TRBJ1-1; TRBD1 is a possible D gene (5 bases). The CDR3 length is 15 residues. V was trimmed by 0 bases and J by 4 bases, leaving 12 bases between them. Germline CDR1 and CDR2: SGHVS and FQNEAQ. Looking up the rest from reference TRBV7-8 and TRBJ1-1 gives the full variable domain: GAGVSQSPRYKVAKRGQDVALRCDPISGHVSLFWYQQALGQGPEFLTYFQNEAQLDKSGLPSDRFFAERPEGSVSTLKIQRTQQEDSAVYLCASSLAGDIGTEAFFGQGTRLTVV.